The clone carrying this T cell receptor (beta chain) has at least ten counts. The assay was immunoSEQ multiplex PCR, and TCRdb's table has in-frame clones only and misses some. The sample has 120,000 to 150,000 clones, around nine tenths seen once; the top ten hold 4.9%. The data were taken from a study of control samples from healthy donors and cancer patients. The germline gives CDR1 LGHNA, CDR2 YNFKEQ. CDR3 length: 20 amino acids. The junction had 12 bases not matched to a gene; V was cut back by 2 bases and J by 3 bases. The clonotype comes from a young man in good health. The chain has TRBV4-2 and TRBJ2-1; 14 nucleotides match TRBD2. Source material: blood. For the CDR3, the DNA is TGTGCCAGCAGCCAAAGGACTAGCGGGGGGACCTCTTCCTACTACAATGAGCAGTTCTTC. Amino acids: CASSQRTSGGTSSYYNEQFF.